A selection of T cell receptor beta chains follows, all from one sample in a study of Ad26.COV2.S vaccination and SARS-CoV-2 variants. The protocol was immunoSEQ multiplex PCR, while the TCRdb copy is restricted to in-frame clones and leaves out a portion. This table holds about half a million clones, 80% to 90% found once. The source material was peripheral blood, sampled in a trial of Ad26.COV2.S vaccine versus placebo. The origin of the receptors is a person between 18 and 60 years old who received the Ad26.COV2.S COVID-19 vaccine or a placebo. Each CDR3 is given with its conserved first and last residue.

v_call	cdr3_aa
TRBV28	CASSPGGVDQPQHF
TRBV4-1	CASSQASPVGEQYF
TRBV2	CASREWISSYEQYF
TRBV9	CASSETFTGPEQFF
TRBV19	CATSKGADRPRDGYTF
TRBV18	CASSPTSGGAYEQYF
TRBV6-5	CASSKDSYTGELFF
TRBV13	CASSLTGESPLHF
TRBV28	CASSTQAYEQYF
TRBV18	CASSPLSSKYNEQFF
TRBV6-5	CASSFMTGAYGYTF
TRBV7-2	CASSLVRLKTNNEQFF
TRBV29-1	CSVYPGQYNEQFF
TRBV19	CASSKTGELFF
TRBV7-2	CASGTANPHEQYF
TRBV2	CASRQQDVLSYEQYF
TRBV7-9	CASSLGVGQASGEQFF
TRBV30	CAWSALGGRTGELFF
TRBV6-5	CASSYFPTDTQYF
TRBV18	CASSPQGARRNEQFF
TRBV29-1	CSAQGLGNQPQHF
TRBV10-3	CAISEPTGTGFQETQYF
TRBV6-5	CASSSDRKNTEAFF
TRBV3-1/TRBV3-2	CASSHGPGSSYTF
TRBV6-5	CASSYSSNYGYTF
TRBV5-1	CASSRGQSYEQYF
TRBV6-6	CASTGQGGTEAFF
TRBV11-2	CASSLKRTGLAGATYEQYF
TRBV4-1	CASSLGTSVSYEQYF
TRBV28	CASSLGGYGYTF
TRBV18	CASSITGVNEQFF
TRBV7-8	CASSTNRGPLSTSNQPQHF
TRBV6-6	CASRVQGNTDTQYF
TRBV19	CASTPDSLNEKLFF
TRBV6-9	CASTIEAGGPCTDTQYF
TRBV28	CASSKDRSGYTF
TRBV7-9	CASRRSGDNEQFF
TRBV5-1	CASSEPDLTNTGELFF
TRBV28	CASSLLRGIYNEQFF
TRBV6-1	CASSEAGWWDRGIHNEQFF
TRBV3-1/TRBV3-2	CASSRSGSTGELFF
TRBV30	CAWRRQGLHTIYF
TRBV27	CASSYGTQSYEQYF
TRBV28	CASSTSQPQHF
TRBV5-1	CASSPGAGMDSGGWQYF
TRBV7-9	CASSFYGRLNTEAFF
TRBV19	CASSMSGGVANEQFF
TRBV18	CASSPSGANVLTF
TRBV5-1	CASNRQGASYEQYF
TRBV6-2/TRBV6-3	CASSSGLAGVFYEQYF
TRBV29-1	CSGRTDYGYTF
TRBV29-1	CSVSGALGQPQHF
TRBV6-5	CASKPGGGTGELFF
TRBV30	CAWMAGYNSPLHF